One TCR beta chain is described in this entry. The sample comes from a study of blood T cell repertoires in COVID-19. Whole-study context: The study drew acute and convalescent COVID-19 samples from the United States, Italy and Spain. PBMCs, B-cell-depleted T cells, or T cells were the source of the cDNA or gDNA that made up the material.

This CDR3 is 14 amino acids long. Germline CDR1 reads MNHEY; CDR2 reads SMNVEV (reference sequence). Germline trimming cut 5 bases from V and 3 bases from J; bases unmatched to any gene: 7. Source study methods: Amplification with reference gene primers provided the estimates of nucleated cell counts. Some clones are missing from TCRdb's copy, which holds only in-frame ones; the method was immunoSEQ multiplex PCR. From that table come the V and J calls and clone size; the DNA was used to work out D and trimming. This table has around 150,000 clones, approximately 84% appearing once. The chain joins TRBV27 to TRBJ2-7, with 7 bases matching TRBD2. Sequencing was performed on peripheral blood. This clonotype originated in a woman aged 80 or over with acute or convalescent COVID-19. CDR3 nucleotide sequence: TGTGCCAGCAGTCCCCGGCGGGGGTTCTACGAGCAGTACTTC. It yields the protein CASSPRRGFYEQYF.